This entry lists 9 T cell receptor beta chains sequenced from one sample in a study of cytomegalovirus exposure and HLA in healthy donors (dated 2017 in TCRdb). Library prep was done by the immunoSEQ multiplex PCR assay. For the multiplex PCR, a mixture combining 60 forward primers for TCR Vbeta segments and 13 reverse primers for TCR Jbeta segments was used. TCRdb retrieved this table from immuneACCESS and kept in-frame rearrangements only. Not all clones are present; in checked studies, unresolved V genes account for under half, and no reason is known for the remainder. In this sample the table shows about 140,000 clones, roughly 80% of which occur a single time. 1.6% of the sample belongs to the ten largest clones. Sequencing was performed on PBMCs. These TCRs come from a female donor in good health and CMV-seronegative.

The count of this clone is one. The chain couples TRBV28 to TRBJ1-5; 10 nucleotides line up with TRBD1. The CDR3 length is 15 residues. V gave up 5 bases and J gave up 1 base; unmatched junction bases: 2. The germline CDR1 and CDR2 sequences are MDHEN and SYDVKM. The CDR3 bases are TGTGCCAGCAGTGGACAGGGGGGGAGCAATCAGCCCCAGCATTTT. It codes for CASSGQGGSNQPQHF. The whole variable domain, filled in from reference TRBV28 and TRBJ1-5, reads DVKVTQSSRYLVKRTGEKVFLECVQDMDHENMFWYRQDPGLGLRLIYFSYDVKMKEKGDIPEGYSVSREKKERFSLILESASTNQTSMYLCASSGQGGSNQPQHFGDGTRLSIL.

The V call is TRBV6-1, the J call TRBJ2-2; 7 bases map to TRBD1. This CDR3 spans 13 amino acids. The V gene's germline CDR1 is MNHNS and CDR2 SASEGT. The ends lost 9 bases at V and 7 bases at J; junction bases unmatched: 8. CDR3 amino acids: CASRDSSDGELFF. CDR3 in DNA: TGTGCCAGTCGGGACAGCAGTGACGGGGAGCTGTTTTTT.

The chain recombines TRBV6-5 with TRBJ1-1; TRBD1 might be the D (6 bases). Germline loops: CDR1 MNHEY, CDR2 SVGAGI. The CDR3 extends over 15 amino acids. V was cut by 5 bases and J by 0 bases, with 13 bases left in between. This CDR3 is CASSADSSMNTEAFF. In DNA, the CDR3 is TGTGCCAGCAGTGCGGACAGTTCAATGAACACTGAAGCTTTCTTT.

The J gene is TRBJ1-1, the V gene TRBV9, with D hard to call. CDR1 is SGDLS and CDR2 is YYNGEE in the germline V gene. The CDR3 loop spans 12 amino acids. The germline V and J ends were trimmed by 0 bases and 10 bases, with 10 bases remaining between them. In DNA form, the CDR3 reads TGTGCCAGCAGCGTAGATGACCGGGGAGCTTTCTTT. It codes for CASSVDDRGAFF. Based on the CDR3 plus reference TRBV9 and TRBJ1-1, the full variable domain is DSGVTQTPKHLITATGQRVTLRCSPRSGDLSVYWYQQSLDQGLQFLIQYYNGEERAKGNILERFSAQQFPDLHSELNLSSLELGDSALYFCASSVDDRGAFFGQGTRLTVV.

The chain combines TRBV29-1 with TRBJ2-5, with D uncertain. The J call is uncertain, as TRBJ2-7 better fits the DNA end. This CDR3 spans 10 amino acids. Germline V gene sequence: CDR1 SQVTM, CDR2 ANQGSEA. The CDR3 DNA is TGCAGCGTTTTAGAGTACGAGCAGTACTTC. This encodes CSVLEYEQYF.

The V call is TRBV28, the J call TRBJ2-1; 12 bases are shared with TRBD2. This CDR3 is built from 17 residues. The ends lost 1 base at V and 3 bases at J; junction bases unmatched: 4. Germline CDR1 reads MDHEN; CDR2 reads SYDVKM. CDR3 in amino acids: CASSLSPGLAGYNEQFF. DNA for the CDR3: TGTGCCAGCAGTTTATCTCCGGGACTAGCGGGCTACAATGAGCAGTTCTTC.

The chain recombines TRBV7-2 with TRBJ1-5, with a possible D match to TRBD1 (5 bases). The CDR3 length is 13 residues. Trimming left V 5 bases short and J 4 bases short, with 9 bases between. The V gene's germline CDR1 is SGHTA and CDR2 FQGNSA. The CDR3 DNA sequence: TGTGCCAGCAGCGCTCAGGGAAATCAGCCCCAGCATTTT. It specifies CASSAQGNQPQHF. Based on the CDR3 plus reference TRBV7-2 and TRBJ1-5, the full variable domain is GAGVSQSPSNKVTEKGKDVELRCDPISGHTALYWYRQSLGQGLEFLIYFQGNSAPDKSGLPSDRFSAERTGGSVSTLTIQRTQQEDSAVYLCASSAQGNQPQHFGDGTRLSIL.

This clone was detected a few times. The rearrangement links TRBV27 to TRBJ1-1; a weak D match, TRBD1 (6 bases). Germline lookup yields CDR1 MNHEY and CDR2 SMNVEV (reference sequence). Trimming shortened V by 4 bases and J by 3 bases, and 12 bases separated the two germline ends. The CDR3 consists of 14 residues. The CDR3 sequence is CASSYTGRYTEAFF. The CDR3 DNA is TGTGCCAGCAGTTACACAGGGAGATACACTGAAGCTTTCTTT.

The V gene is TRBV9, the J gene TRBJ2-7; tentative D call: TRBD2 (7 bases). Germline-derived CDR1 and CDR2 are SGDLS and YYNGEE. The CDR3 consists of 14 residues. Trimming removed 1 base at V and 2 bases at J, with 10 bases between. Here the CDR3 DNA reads TGTGCCAGCAGCGTAAGGGGGGGCGCCTACGAGCAGTACTTC. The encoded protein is CASSVRGGAYEQYF. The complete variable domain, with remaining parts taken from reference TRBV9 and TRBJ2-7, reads DSGVTQTPKHLITATGQRVTLRCSPRSGDLSVYWYQQSLDQGLQFLIQYYNGEERAKGNILERFSAQQFPDLHSELNLSSLELGDSALYFCASSVRGGAYEQYFGPGTRLTVT.